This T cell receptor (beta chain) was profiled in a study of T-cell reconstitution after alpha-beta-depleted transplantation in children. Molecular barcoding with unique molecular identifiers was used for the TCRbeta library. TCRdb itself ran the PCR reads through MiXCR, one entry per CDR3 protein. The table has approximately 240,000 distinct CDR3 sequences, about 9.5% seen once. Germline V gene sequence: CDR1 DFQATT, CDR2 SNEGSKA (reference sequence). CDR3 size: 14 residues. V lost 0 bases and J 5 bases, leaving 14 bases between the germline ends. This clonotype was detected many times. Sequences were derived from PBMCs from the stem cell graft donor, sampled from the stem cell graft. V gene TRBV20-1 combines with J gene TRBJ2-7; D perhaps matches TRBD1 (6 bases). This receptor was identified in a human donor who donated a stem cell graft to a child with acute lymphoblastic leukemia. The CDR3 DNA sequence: TGCAGTGCTAGAGATACCCAGGGGTCCAACGAGCAGTACTTC. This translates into CSARDTQGSNEQYF.